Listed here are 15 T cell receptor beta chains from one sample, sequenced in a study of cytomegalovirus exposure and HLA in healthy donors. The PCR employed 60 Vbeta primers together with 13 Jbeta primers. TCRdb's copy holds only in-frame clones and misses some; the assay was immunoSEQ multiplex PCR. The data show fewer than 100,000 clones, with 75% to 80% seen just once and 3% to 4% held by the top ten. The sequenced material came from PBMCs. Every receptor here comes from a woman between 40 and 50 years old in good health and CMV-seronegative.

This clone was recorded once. The CDR3 protein is CASSPWGDGNYGYTF. The CDR3 DNA follows: TGTGCCAGCAGCCCATGGGGGGACGGAAACTATGGCTACACCTTC. The chain joins TRBV6-6 to TRBJ1-2; perhaps TRBD1 as D (5 bases). Looked up from germline, CDR1 is MNHNY and CDR2 is SVGAGI (reference sequence). This CDR3 is built from 15 residues. Trimming pared 6 bases from V and 2 bases from J, leaving 16 bases between.

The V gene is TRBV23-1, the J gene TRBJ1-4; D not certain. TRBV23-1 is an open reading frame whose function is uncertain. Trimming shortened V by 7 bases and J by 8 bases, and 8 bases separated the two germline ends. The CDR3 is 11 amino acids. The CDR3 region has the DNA TGCGCCAGCACACCGAGGGAAAAACTGTTTTTT. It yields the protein CASTPREKLFF.

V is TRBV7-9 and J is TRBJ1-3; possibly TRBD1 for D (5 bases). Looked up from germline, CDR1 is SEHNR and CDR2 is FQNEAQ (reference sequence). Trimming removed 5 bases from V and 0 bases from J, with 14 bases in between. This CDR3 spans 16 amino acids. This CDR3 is CASSRPGLTSGNTIYF. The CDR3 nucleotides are TGTGCCAGCAGCCGGCCGGGACTGACCTCTGGAAACACCATATATTTT.

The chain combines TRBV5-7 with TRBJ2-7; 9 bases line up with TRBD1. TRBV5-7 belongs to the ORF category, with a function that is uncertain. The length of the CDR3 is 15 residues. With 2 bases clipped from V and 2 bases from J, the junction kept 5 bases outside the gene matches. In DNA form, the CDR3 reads TGTGCCAGCAGCTTCAGCAGGACAGGGGCCTACGAGCAGTACTTC. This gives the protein CASSFSRTGAYEQYF.

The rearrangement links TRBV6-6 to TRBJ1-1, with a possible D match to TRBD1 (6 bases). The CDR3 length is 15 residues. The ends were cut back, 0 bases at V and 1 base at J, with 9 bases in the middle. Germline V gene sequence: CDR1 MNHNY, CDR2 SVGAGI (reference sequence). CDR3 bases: TGTGCCAGCAGTTACTCGTCGGGACAGAACACTGAAGCTTTCTTT. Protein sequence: CASSYSSGQNTEAFF.

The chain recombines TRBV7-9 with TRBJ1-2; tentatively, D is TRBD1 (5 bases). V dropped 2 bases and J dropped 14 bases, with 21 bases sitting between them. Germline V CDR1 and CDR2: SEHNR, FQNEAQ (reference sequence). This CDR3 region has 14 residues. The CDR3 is CASSLWLSEGRETF. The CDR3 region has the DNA TGTGCCAGCAGCTTATGGCTTTCGGAGGGGCGCGAGACCTTC.

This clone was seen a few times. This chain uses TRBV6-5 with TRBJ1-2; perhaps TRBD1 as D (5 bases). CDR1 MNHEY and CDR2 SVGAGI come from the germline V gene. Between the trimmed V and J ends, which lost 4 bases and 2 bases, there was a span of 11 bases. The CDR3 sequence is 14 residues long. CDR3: CASSWGGENYGYTF. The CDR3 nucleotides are TGTGCCAGCAGTTGGGGAGGGGAAAACTATGGCTACACCTTC.

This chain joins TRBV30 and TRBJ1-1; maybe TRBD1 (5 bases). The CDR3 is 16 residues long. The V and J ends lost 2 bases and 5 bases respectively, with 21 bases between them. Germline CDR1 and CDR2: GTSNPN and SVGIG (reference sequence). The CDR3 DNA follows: TGTGCCTGGAGTACGTTCGTAGGGGCCGTGGTGACTGAAGCTTTCTTT. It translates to CAWSTFVGAVVTEAFF.

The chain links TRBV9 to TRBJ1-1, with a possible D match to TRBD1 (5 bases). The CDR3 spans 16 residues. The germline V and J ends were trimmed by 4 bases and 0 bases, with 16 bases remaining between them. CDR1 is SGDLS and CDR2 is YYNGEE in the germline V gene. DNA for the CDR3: TGTGCCAGCAGCCCGCGGGGGGGTCTCCTGAACACTGAAGCTTTCTTT. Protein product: CASSPRGGLLNTEAFF.

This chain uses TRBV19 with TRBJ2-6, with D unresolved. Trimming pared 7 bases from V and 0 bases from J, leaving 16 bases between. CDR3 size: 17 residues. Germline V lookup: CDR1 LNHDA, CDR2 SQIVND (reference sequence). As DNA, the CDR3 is TGTGCCAGTACTCCAGGTGTCCTCAACTCTGGGGCCAACGTCCTGACTTTC. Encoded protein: CASTPGVLNSGANVLTF. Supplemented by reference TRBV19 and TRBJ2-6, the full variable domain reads DGGITQSPKYLFRKEGQNVTLSCEQNLNHDAMYWYRQDPGQGLRLIYYSQIVNDFQKGDIAEGYSVSREKKESFPLTVTSAQKNPTAFYLCASTPGVLNSGANVLTFGAGSRLTVL.

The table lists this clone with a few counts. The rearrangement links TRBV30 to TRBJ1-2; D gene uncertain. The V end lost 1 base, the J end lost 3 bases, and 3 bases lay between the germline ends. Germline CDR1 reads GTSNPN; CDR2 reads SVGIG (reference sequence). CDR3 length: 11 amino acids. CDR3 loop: CAWSADYGYTF. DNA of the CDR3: TGTGCCTGGAGTGCGGACTATGGCTACACCTTC.

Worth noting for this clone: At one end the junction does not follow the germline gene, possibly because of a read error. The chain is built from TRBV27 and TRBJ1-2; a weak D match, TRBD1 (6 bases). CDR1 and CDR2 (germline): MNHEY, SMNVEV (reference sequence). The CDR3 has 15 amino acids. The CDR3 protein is CASSLSKNRDYGYPF. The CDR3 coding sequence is TGTGCCAGCAGTTTATCCAAAAACAGGGACTATGGCTACCCCTTC.

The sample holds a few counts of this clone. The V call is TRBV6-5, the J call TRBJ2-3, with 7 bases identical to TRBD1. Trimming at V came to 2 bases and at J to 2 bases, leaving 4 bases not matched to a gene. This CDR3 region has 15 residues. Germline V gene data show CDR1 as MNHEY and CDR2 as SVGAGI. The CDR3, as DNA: TGTGCCAGCAGTTACGAGGGGGCGAACACAGATACGCAGTATTTT. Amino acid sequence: CASSYEGANTDTQYF.

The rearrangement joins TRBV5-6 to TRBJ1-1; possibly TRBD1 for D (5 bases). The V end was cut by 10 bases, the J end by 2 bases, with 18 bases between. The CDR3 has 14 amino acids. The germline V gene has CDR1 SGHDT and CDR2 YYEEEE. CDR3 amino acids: CASQGSGPNTEAFF. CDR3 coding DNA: TGTGCCTCTCAGGGAAGTGGGCCCAACACTGAAGCTTTCTTT. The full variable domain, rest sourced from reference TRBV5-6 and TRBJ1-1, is DAGVTQSPTHLIKTRGQQVTLRCSPKSGHDTVSWYQQALGQGPQFIFQYYEEEERQRGNFPDRFSGHQFPNYSSELNVNALLLGDSALYLCASQGSGPNTEAFFGQGTRLTVV.

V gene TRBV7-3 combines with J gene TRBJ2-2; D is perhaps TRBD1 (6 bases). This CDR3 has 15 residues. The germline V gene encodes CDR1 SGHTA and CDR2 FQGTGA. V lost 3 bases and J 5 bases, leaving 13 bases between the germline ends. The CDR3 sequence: CASSLRPGHTGELFF. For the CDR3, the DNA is TGTGCCAGCAGCTTGAGACCGGGACATACCGGGGAGCTGTTTTTT.